Detailed here is one T cell receptor (beta chain). Antigen specificity is unknown. The table came from immunoSEQ multiplex PCR; TCRdb's copy has only in-frame clones and leaves some out. The sample includes about 13,000 clones, roughly three quarters of them seen just once. These data belong to a study of CD4+ T cells in melanoma. Findings and limits, study-wide: Neoantigen-specific CD4+ T cells in melanoma reportedly had diverse differentiation states.

With V trimmed by 4 bases and J by 4 bases, 5 bases remained unmatched. The germline V gene has CDR1 SQVTM and CDR2 ANQGSEA. The CDR3 covers 14 residues. The TCR sequence derives from a human donor with melanoma. The chain recombines TRBV29-1 with TRBJ1-2; 11 bases fit TRBD1. The material sequenced was cells from a culture (not recorded whether cultured in vitro). In nucleotides, the CDR3 is TGCAGCGTTGTGCCCGGGACAGGGGGCTATGGCTACACCTTC. Protein product: CSVVPGTGGYGYTF.